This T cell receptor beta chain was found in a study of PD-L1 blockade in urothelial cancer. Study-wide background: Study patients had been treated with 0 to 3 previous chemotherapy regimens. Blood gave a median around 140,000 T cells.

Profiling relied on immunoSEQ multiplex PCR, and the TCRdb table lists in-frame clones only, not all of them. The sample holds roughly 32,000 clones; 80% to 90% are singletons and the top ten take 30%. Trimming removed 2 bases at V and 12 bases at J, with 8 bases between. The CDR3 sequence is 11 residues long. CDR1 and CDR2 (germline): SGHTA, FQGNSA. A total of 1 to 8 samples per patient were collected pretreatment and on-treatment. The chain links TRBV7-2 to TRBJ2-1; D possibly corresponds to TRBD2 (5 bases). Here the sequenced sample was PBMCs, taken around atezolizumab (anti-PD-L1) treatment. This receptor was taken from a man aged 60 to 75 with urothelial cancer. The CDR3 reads CASSLTAVQFF. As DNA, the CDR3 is TGTGCCAGCAGCTTAACAGCGGTGCAGTTCTTC.